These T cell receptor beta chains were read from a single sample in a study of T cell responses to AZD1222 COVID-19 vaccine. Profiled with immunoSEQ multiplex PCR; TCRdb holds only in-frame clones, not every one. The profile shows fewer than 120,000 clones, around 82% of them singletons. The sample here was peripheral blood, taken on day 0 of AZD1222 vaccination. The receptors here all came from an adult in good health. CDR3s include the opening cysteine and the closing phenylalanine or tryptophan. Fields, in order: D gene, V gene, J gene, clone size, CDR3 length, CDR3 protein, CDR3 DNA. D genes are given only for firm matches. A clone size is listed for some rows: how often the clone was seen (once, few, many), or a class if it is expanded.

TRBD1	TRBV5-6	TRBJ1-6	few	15	CASSLGGTGVAPLHF	TGTGCCAGCAGCTTGGGAGGGACAGGGGTTGCACCCCTCCACTTT
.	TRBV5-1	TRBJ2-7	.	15	CASNLGGRGSYEQYF	TGCGCCAGCAATCTCGGGGGTCGGGGGTCCTACGAGCAGTACTTC
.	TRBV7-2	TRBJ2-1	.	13	CASSLALSDEQFF	TGTGCCAGCAGCTTAGCGCTGAGTGATGAGCAGTTCTTC
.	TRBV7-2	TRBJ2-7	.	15	CASSLGSTSSYEQYF	TGTGCCAGCAGCTTAGGGTCGACTAGTTCCTACGAGCAGTACTTC
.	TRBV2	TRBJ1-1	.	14	CASGGEGRGTEAFF	TGTGCCAGCGGCGGGGAGGGAAGGGGCACTGAAGCTTTCTTT
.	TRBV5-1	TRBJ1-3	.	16	CASRLLAGAAGNTIYF	TGCGCCAGCAGGTTACTTGCGGGGGCAGCTGGAAACACCATATATTTT
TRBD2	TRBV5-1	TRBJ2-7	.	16	CASSQGLAGPPLEQYF	TGCGCCAGCAGCCAGGGACTAGCGGGCCCCCCCCTCGAGCAGTACTTC
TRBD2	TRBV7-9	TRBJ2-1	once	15	CASSLGGSPRGEQFF	TGTGCCAGCAGCTTGGGCGGGAGCCCCCGGGGTGAGCAGTTCTTC
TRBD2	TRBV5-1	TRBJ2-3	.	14	CASKSRGGQDTQYF	TGCGCCAGCAAGTCGCGGGGGGGCCAAGATACGCAGTATTTT
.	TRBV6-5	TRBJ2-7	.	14	CASSHQGQFYEQYF	TGTGCCAGCAGCCACCAAGGACAGTTCTACGAGCAGTACTTC
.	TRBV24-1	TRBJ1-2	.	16	CATSPGAGASNYGYTF	TGTGCCACCAGTCCCGGGGCGGGGGCGTCTAACTATGGCTACACCTTC
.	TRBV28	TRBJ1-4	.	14	CASSLVAKGVGLFF	TGTGCCAGCAGTTTGGTCGCGAAGGGGGTCGGACTGTTTTTT
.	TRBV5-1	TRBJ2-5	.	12	CASSVQGETQYF	TGCGCCAGCAGCGTCCAGGGGGAGACCCAGTACTTC
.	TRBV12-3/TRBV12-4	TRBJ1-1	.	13	CASSLAENTKAFF	TGTGCCAGCAGTTTGGCAGAAAATACCAAAGCTTTCTTT
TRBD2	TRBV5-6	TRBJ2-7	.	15	CASRLGASGVGEQYF	TGTGCCAGCAGACTAGGGGCTAGCGGAGTCGGCGAGCAGTACTTC
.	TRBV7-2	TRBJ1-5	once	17	CASSLSSIRYGNQPQHF	TGTGCCAGCAGCTTATCTAGTATTAGATACGGCAATCAGCCCCAGCATTTT
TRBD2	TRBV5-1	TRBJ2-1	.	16	CASSPTGLAGVREQFF	TGCGCCAGCAGCCCGACGGGACTAGCGGGAGTCCGGGAGCAGTTCTTC
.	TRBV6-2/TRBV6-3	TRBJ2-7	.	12	CASSSRGSEQYF	TGTGCCAGCAGTTCCCGGGGGTCCGAGCAGTACTTC
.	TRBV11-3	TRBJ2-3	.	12	CASSSSTDTQYF	TGTGCCAGCAGCTCCAGCACAGATACGCAGTATTTT
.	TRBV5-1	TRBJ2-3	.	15	CASSSGGLSTDTQYF	TGCGCCAGCAGCTCTGGGGGGCTTAGCACAGATACGCAGTATTTT
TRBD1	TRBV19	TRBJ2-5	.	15	CASSISRGLLETQYF	TGTGCCAGTAGTATCTCCAGGGGGCTGCTTGAGACCCAGTACTTC
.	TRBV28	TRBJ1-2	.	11	CASDILYGYTF	TGTGCCAGCGACATCCTTTATGGCTACACCTTC
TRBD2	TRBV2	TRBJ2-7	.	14	CASRPSGPSYEQYF	TGTGCCAGCAGACCTAGCGGGCCATCCTACGAGCAGTACTTC
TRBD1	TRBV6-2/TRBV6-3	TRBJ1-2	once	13	CASSRQGSYGYTF	TGTGCCAGCAGTCGACAGGGTTCCTATGGCTACACCTTC
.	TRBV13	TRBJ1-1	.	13	CASSLRQSAEAFF	TGTGCCAGCAGCTTAAGACAGTCTGCTGAAGCTTTCTTT
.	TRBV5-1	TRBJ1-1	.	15	CASSSDGFLNTEAFF	TGCGCCAGCAGCTCCGATGGGTTCTTGAACACTGAAGCTTTCTTT
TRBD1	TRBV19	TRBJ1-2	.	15	CASSPGTGASYGYTF	TGTGCCAGTAGTCCAGGGACAGGGGCATCCTATGGCTACACCTTC
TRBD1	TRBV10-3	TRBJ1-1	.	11	CAITRPGGTFF	TGTGCCATCACCCGGCCAGGGGGAACTTTCTTT